A single sample gave rise to the 30 T cell receptor beta chains below, sequenced in a study of CD8+CD57+ T cells in acquired aplastic anemia. The TCR beta profiling, which covered VDJ combination and CDR3 sequence, was carried out using genomic DNA as the template. TCRdb reprocessed the reads with MiXCR, giving one entry per CDR3 protein. The sample yields more than 250,000 distinct CDR3 sequences, approximately 57% seen once. The sequenced sample consisted of sorted CD4+, CD8+, or CD8+CD57+ T cells (not recorded which) from PBMCs. The receptors here all came from a human donor with severe aplastic anemia or a healthy control (not recorded which).

The rearrangement links TRBV9 to TRBJ2-5, with 7 bases aligning to TRBD1. The germline CDR1 and CDR2 sequences are SGDLS and YYNGEE. The trim removed 0 bases at V and 1 base at J, leaving 6 bases unmatched. This CDR3 comprises 16 residues. DNA for the CDR3: TGTGCCAGCAGCGTAGCTGACAGGGTGGCCCAAGAGACCCAGTACTTC. It encodes CASSVADRVAQETQYF.

This chain links TRBV2 with TRBJ1-6; possibly TRBD1 for D (6 bases). This CDR3 has 15 residues. CDR1 and CDR2 from the germline V gene are SNHLY and FYNNEI. Trimming left V 6 bases short and J 3 bases short, with 12 bases between. CDR3 region: CASSSQGFYNSPLHF. CDR3 sequence (DNA): TGTGCCAGCAGCTCACAGGGTTTCTATAATTCACCCCTCCACTTT.

This clonotype occurred many times. V and J are TRBV2 and TRBJ1-2; TRBD1 is a possible D gene (6 bases). The germline CDR1 and CDR2 sequences are SNHLY and FYNNEI. Deletions cut 7 bases from V and 7 bases from J, with 19 bases between. This CDR3 is built from 14 residues. CDR3 amino acids: CASNGEQGTGGYTF. CDR3 nucleotides: TGTGCCAGCAATGGTGAACAGGGAACGGGTGGCTACACCTTC.

This clonotype was counted once. The rearrangement joins TRBV4-1 to TRBJ2-2; 10 bases match TRBD1. Germline V gives CDR1 MGHRA, CDR2 YSYEKL. This CDR3 region has 15 residues. V gave up 3 bases and J gave up 5 bases; unmatched junction bases: 3. As DNA, the CDR3 is TGCGCCAGCAGCCAGGGGGACAGGGGAACCGGGGAGCTGTTTTTT. It encodes CASSQGDRGTGELFF.

This clonotype has a handful of counts. This chain joins TRBV12-3 or TRBV12-4 and TRBJ2-5; D is possibly TRBD1 (6 bases). Trimming shortened V by 6 bases and J by 5 bases, and 16 bases separated the two germline ends. The CDR3 sequence is 14 residues long. The CDR3: CASRPAGAPETQYF. CDR3 coding DNA: TGTGCCAGCAGGCCCGCAGGGGCCCCTGAGACCCAGTACTTC.

The rearrangement joins TRBV9 to TRBJ2-3; D is ambiguous. Trimming took 7 bases from V and 1 from J, leaving 13 bases between them. Germline V lookup: CDR1 SGDLS, CDR2 YYNGEE. The CDR3 is 14 residues long. The CDR3 is CASSGATGTDTQYF. The CDR3 DNA reads as TGTGCCAGCTCAGGAGCGACCGGCACAGATACGCAGTATTTT. The whole variable domain, filled in from reference TRBV9 and TRBJ2-3, reads DSGVTQTPKHLITATGQRVTLRCSPRSGDLSVYWYQQSLDQGLQFLIQYYNGEERAKGNILERFSAQQFPDLHSELNLSSLELGDSALYFCASSGATGTDTQYFGPGTRLTVL.

The J gene is TRBJ1-4, the V gene TRBV24-1; D gene uncertain. Trimming stripped 10 bases from V and 5 bases from J, with 16 bases between. In germline, CDR1 is KGHDR, CDR2 SFDVKD. The CDR3 contains 14 residues. The CDR3 coding sequence is TGTGCCACTACAGCCGTAGGGTGGAATGAAAAACTGTTTTTT. Amino acids: CATTAVGWNEKLFF.

This clonotype showed up many times. The CDR3 is CASSQGAAKWDFF. CDR3 bases: TGTGCCAGCAGCCAGGGGGCGGCCAAGTGGGATTTCTTT. The chain links TRBV12-3 or TRBV12-4 to TRBJ1-1; 8 bases align to TRBD1. With V trimmed by 6 bases and J by 13 bases, 13 bases remained unmatched. The CDR3 runs to 13 residues.

The chain employs TRBV10-3 and TRBJ2-7; D remains ambiguous. From germline, CDR1 is ENHRY and CDR2 SYGVKD. V dropped 6 bases and J dropped 4 bases, with 16 bases sitting between them. The CDR3 length is 14 residues. For the CDR3, the DNA is TGTGCCATCAGGAAGGGTATTGCTGTGTACGAGCAGTACTTC. It encodes CAIRKGIAVYEQYF.

The CDR3 loop reads CASSQDQGSAYEQYF. The CDR3 DNA sequence: TGTGCCAGCAGCCAAGATCAGGGGTCGGCCTACGAGCAGTACTTC. This chain links TRBV4-2 with TRBJ2-7; possible D gene TRBD1, 6 bases. CDR1 is LGHNA, CDR2 YNFKEQ, per germline. This CDR3 is built from 15 residues. The germline V and J ends were trimmed by 0 bases and 2 bases, with 11 bases remaining between them.

The table lists this clonotype with many counts. The chain carries TRBV28 and TRBJ2-7, with D unresolved. Germline assignment: CDR1 MDHEN and CDR2 SYDVKM. CDR3 length: 10 amino acids. Trimming pared 6 bases from V and 4 bases from J, leaving 4 bases between. The CDR3 loop is CASRRYEQYF. The DNA of the CDR3 is TGTGCCAGCAGGAGGTACGAGCAGTACTTC.

This clonotype was counted at least ten times. V and J are TRBV12-5 and TRBJ1-6; 9 bases agree with TRBD1. Germline values: CDR1 LGHNT, CDR2 FRNRAP. The CDR3 is 19 amino acids. Trimming took 0 bases from V and 7 from J; bases not matched to a gene: 13. The DNA of the CDR3 is TGTGCTAGTGGTTTGGTCGTCCCGTTGACAGGGGGGCAGAATTCACCCCTCCACTTT. It encodes CASGLVVPLTGGQNSPLHF.

Many counts were recorded for this clonotype. The chain joins TRBV5-8 to TRBJ2-5; D may be TRBD1 or TRBD2 (6 bases each). Between the trimmed V and J ends, which lost 0 bases and 4 bases, there was a span of 10 bases. The germline gives CDR1 SGHTS, CDR2 YDEGEE. This CDR3 has 14 amino acids. The CDR3 DNA reads TGTGCCAGCAGCTTGGGGGGGGCTCGAGAGACCCAGTACTTC. This sequence encodes CASSLGGARETQYF.

This clonotype was counted a few times. The genes are TRBV25-1 and TRBJ2-7; maybe TRBD1 (5 bases). Germline V gene sequence: CDR1 MGHDK, CDR2 SYGVNS. V lost 6 bases, J lost 2 bases, and 5 bases lay in between. This CDR3 has 11 residues. As DNA, the CDR3 is TGTGCCAGCAGCAGGGCCTACGAGCAGTACTTC. It specifies CASSRAYEQYF.

The genes are TRBV7-2 and TRBJ1-5, with D possibly TRBD1 on 5 matching bases. CDR3 length equals 13 residues. Trimming cost V 4 bases and J 5 bases, with 9 bases left between them. Germline CDR1 reads SGHTA; CDR2 reads FQGNSA. This CDR3 is CASSWTQDQPQHF. The CDR3 DNA reads as TGTGCCAGCAGCTGGACACAGGATCAGCCCCAGCATTTT.

This clonotype was seen repeatedly, ten times or more. This chain links TRBV30 with TRBJ1-1; 8 bases are shared with TRBD1. Germline CDR1 GTSNPN, CDR2 SVGIG (reference sequence). V shed 4 bases and J 0 bases; nucleotides not matched to a gene: 7. This CDR3 region has 15 residues. The CDR3 DNA is TGTGCCTGGAATAACAGGGGGACGGTGAACACTGAAGCTTTCTTT. Translation gives CAWNNRGTVNTEAFF. Variable domain in full (rest from reference TRBV30 and TRBJ1-1): SQTIHQWPATLVQPVGSPLSLECTVEGTSNPNLYWYRQAAGRGLQLLFYSVGIGQISSEVPQNLSASRPQDRQFILSSKKLLLSDSGFYLCAWNNRGTVNTEAFFGQGTRLTVV.

This sequence joins TRBV5-1 and TRBJ1-2, with unresolved D. CDR1 and CDR2 (germline): SGHRS, YFSETQ. Trimming shortened V by 2 bases and J by 7 bases, and 9 bases separated the two germline ends. CDR3 length: 12 amino acids. CDR3 sequence (DNA): TGCGCCAGCAGCTTTGGGGAGTTTGGCTACACCTTC. Protein sequence: CASSFGEFGYTF.

The J gene is TRBJ1-2, the V gene TRBV7-9; no clear D. The V gene lost 6 bases and the J gene lost 0 bases, with 14 bases spanning the gap. The CDR3 loop spans 15 amino acids. Germline-derived CDR1 and CDR2 are SEHNR and FQNEAQ (reference sequence). CDR3 loop: CASSPLKTTNYGYTF. DNA of the CDR3: TGTGCCAGCAGTCCCTTAAAAACTACTAACTATGGCTACACCTTC.

This chain links TRBV7-8 with TRBJ2-2; a weak D match, TRBD1 (6 bases). The CDR3 runs 15 residues. V was clipped by 1 base and J by 3 bases, with 9 bases between them. From germline, CDR1 is SGHVS and CDR2 FQNEAQ. CDR3 in amino acids: CASSLGGQHTGELFF. The DNA of the CDR3 is TGTGCCAGCAGCTTAGGAGGACAGCACACCGGGGAGCTGTTTTTT. The full variable domain, its missing parts supplied by reference TRBV7-8 and TRBJ2-2, is GAGVSQSPRYKVAKRGQDVALRCDPISGHVSLFWYQQALGQGPEFLTYFQNEAQLDKSGLPSDRFFAERPEGSVSTLKIQRTQQEDSAVYLCASSLGGQHTGELFFGEGSRLTVL.

This clonotype was observed a single time. This chain joins TRBV29-1 and TRBJ2-7; no reliable D call. Trimming pared 5 bases from V and 0 bases from J, leaving 20 bases between. Germline V gene data show CDR1 as SQVTM and CDR2 as ANQGSEA. This CDR3 is 16 amino acids long. The CDR3 bases are TGCAGCGTTACCGGAGATGGGCTCCTCTCCTCCTACGAGCAGTACTTC. This translates into CSVTGDGLLSSYEQYF.

This chain connects TRBV5-1 to TRBJ1-2; 7 positions match TRBD1. Losses at the gene ends were 4 bases for V and 0 bases for J; bases not matched to a gene: 6. The CDR3 is 15 residues long. Germline assignment: CDR1 SGHRS and CDR2 YFSETQ. CDR3 sequence reads: CASSPPGQSNYGYTF. DNA for the CDR3: TGCGCCAGCAGCCCGCCGGGACAGTCTAACTATGGCTACACCTTC.

This sequence joins TRBV6-2 or TRBV6-3 and TRBJ2-7, with D maybe TRBD2 (6 bases). Deletions cut 4 bases from V and 3 bases from J, with 16 bases between. The CDR3 contains 15 residues. CDR1 MNHEY and CDR2 SVGEGT come from the germline V gene. The DNA for the CDR3 is TGTGCCAGCAGTTTCCGCGGAGGGCCCGGCTACGAGCAGTACTTC. Its protein product is CASSFRGGPGYEQYF.

CDR3 sequence (DNA): TGCAGTGCTAGAGTGCACACCTCCTCCTACGAGCAGTACTTC. Amino acids: CSARVHTSSYEQYF. The chain is built from TRBV20-1 and TRBJ2-7; D ambiguous. V lost 1 base, J lost 0 bases, and 10 bases lay in between. CDR3 length equals 14 residues. CDR1 and CDR2 (germline): DFQATT, SNEGSKA (reference sequence).

The CDR3 nucleotides read TGTGCCAGCAGCTTGGACAGGGGGCTCTCACCCCTCCACTTT. It translates to CASSLDRGLSPLHF. The V gene is TRBV7-3, the J gene TRBJ1-6, with TRBD1 matching over 11 bases. CDR3 size: 14 residues. J lost 10 bases, V lost 3 bases, and 2 bases had no gene match. Per the germline V gene, CDR1 is SGHTA and CDR2 is FQGTGA.

Note on this clonotype: With a much larger clone just one base away, this may be a read error. The chain has TRBV6-2 or TRBV6-3 and TRBJ2-1; TRBD2 matches at 8 bases. The CDR3 length is 14 residues. Germline CDR1 is MNHEY and CDR2 is SVGEGT. Unmatched junction bases numbered 11, after V lost 7 bases and J lost 9 bases. CDR3 DNA: TGTGCCAGCAACAACGGGGGGGAAGGCAGTGAGCAGTTCTTC. Protein sequence: CASNNGGEGSEQFF.

The gene calls are TRBV7-2 and TRBJ2-6; D is possibly TRBD2 (5 bases). V shed 2 bases and J shed 1 base, with 12 bases lying between them. From germline, CDR1 is SGHTA and CDR2 FQGNSA. The CDR3 runs 17 residues. CDR3 sequence reads: CASSLLVRRSGANVLTF. DNA of the CDR3: TGTGCCAGCAGCTTACTTGTACGGAGGTCTGGGGCCAACGTCCTGACTTTC.

This clonotype was counted a few times. This chain links TRBV7-9 with TRBJ1-1; D remains ambiguous. CDR1 is SEHNR, CDR2 FQNEAQ, per germline (reference sequence). Trimming removed 1 base at V and 2 bases at J, with 8 bases between. This CDR3 contains 14 residues. CDR3 DNA sequence: TGTGCCAGCAGCTTAGTAGCGGGTAACACTGAAGCTTTCTTT. Translation: CASSLVAGNTEAFF.

The rearrangement joins TRBV10-3 to TRBJ2-7, with 14 positions matching TRBD2. V lost 4 bases and J lost 0; bases outside the gene matches: 5. This CDR3 has 17 amino acids. The germline CDR1 and CDR2 sequences are ENHRY and SYGVKD. CDR3: CAISGLAGGVSSYEQYF. The CDR3, as DNA: TGTGCCATCAGTGGACTAGCGGGGGGGGTAAGCTCCTACGAGCAGTACTTC.

CDR3 DNA: TGTGCCAGCACCCTTACGGCTGAAGCTTTCTTT. This translates into CASTLTAEAFF. The chain has TRBV7-6 and TRBJ1-1, with unresolved D. From germline, CDR1 is SGHVS and CDR2 FNYEAQ. The length of the CDR3 is 11 residues. V was shortened by 7 bases and J by 6 bases, with 9 bases between the two germline ends.

The gene calls are TRBV10-3 and TRBJ2-1; 9 bases match TRBD2. This CDR3 region has 14 residues. The V and J ends lost 10 bases and 5 bases, in that order; junction bases with no gene match: 9. CDR1 ENHRY and CDR2 SYGVKD come from the germline V gene. CDR3 nucleotide sequence: TGTGCCACCTCTAGACTAGCGGCTGACAATGAGCAGTTCTTC. Residues: CATSRLAADNEQFF.